The source of this TCR beta chain is a study of control samples from healthy donors and cancer patients. The table came from immunoSEQ multiplex PCR; TCRdb's copy has only in-frame clones and leaves some out. The data contain some 20,000 clones, more than 75% of them seen just once; the ten biggest clones take up 8% to 10%. The CDR3 loop spans 16 amino acids. Germline V gene sequence: CDR1 KGHSH, CDR2 LQKENI. The junction had 6 bases not matched to a gene; V was cut back by 1 base and J by 2 bases. Material for sequencing was PBMCs. The TCR originated in a woman aged 55-70 years with head and neck cancer. The chain has TRBV18 and TRBJ2-7; 9 bases align to TRBD2. In DNA form, the CDR3 reads TGTGCCAGCTCACCACGCGCAGCGGGAGGAGCCTACGAGCAGTACTTC. Translated: CASSPRAAGGAYEQYF.